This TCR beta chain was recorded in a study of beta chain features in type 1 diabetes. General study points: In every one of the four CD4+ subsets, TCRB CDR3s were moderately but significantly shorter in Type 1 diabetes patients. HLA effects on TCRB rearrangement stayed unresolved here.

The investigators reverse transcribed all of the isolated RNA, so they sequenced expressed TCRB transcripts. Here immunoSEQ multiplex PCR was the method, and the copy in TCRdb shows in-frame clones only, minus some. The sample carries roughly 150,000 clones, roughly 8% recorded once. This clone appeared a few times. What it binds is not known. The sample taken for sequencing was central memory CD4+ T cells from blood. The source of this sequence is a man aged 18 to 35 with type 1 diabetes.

The CDR3 coding sequence is TGTGCCAGCAGCTCCCGGGACAGGACCTACGAGCAGTACTTC. Protein: CASSSRDRTYEQYF. The gene calls are TRBV7-2 and TRBJ2-7, with 8 positions matching TRBD1. The V gene end was trimmed by 4 bases and the J gene end by 2 bases; junction bases not matched to a gene: 4. CDR3 length equals 14 residues. Germline lookup yields CDR1 SGHTA and CDR2 FQGNSA.